Following are 21 T cell receptor beta chains from one sample sequenced in a study of blood T cell repertoires in COVID-19. Assay: immunoSEQ multiplex PCR; the TCRdb copy retains only in-frame clones and omits some. Of about 80,000 clones detected, around 69% appear once; the ten largest clones hold approximately 16%. The sample was peripheral blood. These receptors originate from a man aged 70 or older with active or convalescent COVID-19.

V is TRBV13 and J is TRBJ1-6; 9 nucleotides match TRBD1. The V and J ends lost 6 bases and 10 bases, in that order; junction bases with no gene match: 7. This CDR3 is built from 14 residues. Germline V gene data show CDR1 as PRHDT and CDR2 as FYEKMQ (reference sequence). This CDR3 is CASSRQGGGSPLHF. For the CDR3, the DNA is TGTGCCAGCAGTCGACAGGGGGGAGGCTCACCCCTCCACTTT.

This rearrangement joins TRBV5-1 to TRBJ2-3, with D tentatively TRBD1 (5 bases). Trimming left V 0 bases short and J 5 bases short, with 10 bases between. CDR3 length: 14 residues. Germline V lookup: CDR1 SGHRS, CDR2 YFSETQ. Written as DNA, the CDR3 is TGCGCCAGCAGCTTGGCAGGGTTGGGAGATACGCAGTATTTT. Protein: CASSLAGLGDTQYF.

In this sample, this clone turned up a few times. This sequence joins TRBV7-9 and TRBJ1-5, with D tentatively TRBD1 (6 bases). CDR1 SEHNR and CDR2 FQNEAQ come from the germline V gene (reference sequence). The CDR3 length is 14 residues. The ends were cut back, 5 bases at V and 5 bases at J, with 13 bases in the middle. Here the CDR3 reads CASSPGVGHQPQHF. The CDR3, as DNA: TGTGCCAGCAGCCCAGGGGTAGGGCATCAGCCCCAGCATTTT. The full variable domain, rest sourced from reference TRBV7-9 and TRBJ1-5, is DTGVSQNPRHKITKRGQNVTFRCDPISEHNRLYWYRQTLGQGPEFLTYFQNEAQLEKSRLLSDRFSAERPKGSFSTLEIQRTEQGDSAMYLCASSPGVGHQPQHFGDGTRLSIL.

CDR3 sequence (DNA): TGTGCCAGCTCACCGATGACCGGGGTCAGCGGAGGGGAGCAGTTCTTC. Its protein product is CASSPMTGVSGGEQFF. The V gene is TRBV18, the J gene TRBJ2-1; a weak D match, TRBD2 (6 bases). V was cut by 3 bases and J by 10 bases, with 22 bases left in between. The CDR3 extends over 16 amino acids. Germline CDR1 KGHSH, CDR2 LQKENI.

The rearrangement uses TRBV28 and TRBJ2-5; 7 bases match TRBD1. This CDR3 spans 12 amino acids. The germline gives CDR1 MDHEN, CDR2 SYDVKM. With V trimmed by 5 bases and J by 3 bases, 0 bases remained unmatched. This CDR3 is CASSTGEETQYF. As DNA, the CDR3 is TGTGCCAGCAGTACAGGGGAAGAGACCCAGTACTTC.

The gene calls are TRBV10-3 and TRBJ2-7, with a possible D match to TRBD2 (5 bases). CDR3 length: 11 amino acids. CDR1 ENHRY and CDR2 SYGVKD come from the germline V gene. Trimming removed 5 bases from V and 7 bases from J, with 9 bases in between. The CDR3 loop is CAISTEREQYF. For the CDR3, the DNA is TGTGCCATCAGTACTGAGCGGGAGCAGTACTTC.

The J gene is TRBJ2-1, the V gene TRBV2; 8 positions agree with TRBD1. The ends lost 6 bases at V and 6 bases at J; junction bases unmatched: 7. The length of the CDR3 is 14 residues. The germline V gene has CDR1 SNHLY and CDR2 FYNNEI. The CDR3 sequence is CASSLQGVSNEQFF. The DNA of the CDR3 is TGTGCCAGCAGCCTACAGGGGGTATCCAATGAGCAGTTCTTC.

V usage is TRBV3-1 (or the pseudogene TRBV3-2) and J usage is TRBJ2-3; 8 nucleotides agree with TRBD2. Germline CDR1 and CDR2: LGHDT and YNNKEL (reference sequence). V was pared by 8 bases and J by 6 bases, with 7 bases of the junction left unmatched. The length of the CDR3 is 13 residues. CDR3 loop: CASRGGSRDTQYF. The CDR3 DNA follows: TGTGCCAGCCGGGGGGGCAGCCGGGATACGCAGTATTTT.

The chain carries TRBV2 and TRBJ2-3; no reliable D call. V was clipped by 2 bases and J by 2 bases, with 5 bases between them. Germline V gene sequence: CDR1 SNHLY, CDR2 FYNNEI. This CDR3 spans 13 amino acids. CDR3 nucleotide sequence: TGTGCCAGCAGTGAACTATTCACAGATACGCAGTATTTT. The encoded protein is CASSELFTDTQYF.

CDR3 loop: CASRPGTGVRISNQPQHF. DNA for the CDR3: TGTGCCAGCAGACCCGGGACAGGGGTTAGGATAAGCAATCAGCCCCAGCATTTT. V and J are TRBV2 and TRBJ1-5; TRBD1 matches at 10 bases. Germline CDR1 reads SNHLY; CDR2 reads FYNNEI. The CDR3 loop spans 18 amino acids. Trimming at V came to 6 bases and at J to 1 base, leaving 12 bases not matched to a gene. The full variable domain, with the rest looked up from reference TRBV2 and TRBJ1-5, is EPEVTQTPSHQVTQMGQEVILRCVPISNHLYFYWYRQILGQKVEFLVSFYNNEISEKSEIFDDQFSVERPDGSNFTLKIRSTKLEDSAMYFCASRPGTGVRISNQPQHFGDGTRLSIL.

This clone turned up a few times. The chain uses TRBV29-1 and TRBJ2-7; 9 nucleotides match TRBD1. The CDR3 length is 15 residues. J gave up 5 bases and V 7 bases, and 15 bases lay outside the gene matches. The germline V gene encodes CDR1 SQVTM and CDR2 ANQGSEA. Here the CDR3 DNA reads TGCAGCGGGAGGACAGGGGTTAATCTAGGCGACGAGCAGTACTTC. The encoded protein is CSGRTGVNLGDEQYF.

The rearrangement joins TRBV19 to TRBJ1-4, with 9 bases fitting TRBD1. J lost 5 bases, V lost 7 bases, and 8 bases had no gene match. Germline V gives CDR1 LNHDA, CDR2 SQIVND (reference sequence). The CDR3 is 15 residues long. CDR3 coding DNA: TGTGCCAGTACGGACCGGGACAGGGAAAATGAAAAACTGTTTTTT. Protein product: CASTDRDRENEKLFF. Full variable domain (outside the CDR3, taken from reference TRBV19 and TRBJ1-4): DGGITQSPKYLFRKEGQNVTLSCEQNLNHDAMYWYRQDPGQGLRLIYYSQIVNDFQKGDIAEGYSVSREKKESFPLTVTSAQKNPTAFYLCASTDRDRENEKLFFGSGTQLSVL.

This clone was seen a handful of times. This chain links TRBV7-3 with TRBJ1-4; a possible D gene is TRBD1 (5 bases). The V end was cut by 2 bases, the J end by 7 bases, with 8 bases between. The CDR3 length is 13 residues. The germline CDR1 and CDR2 sequences are SGHTA and FQGTGA. In DNA, the CDR3 is TGTGCCAGCAGCTTACGGGGGGGTGAAAAACTGTTTTTT. Translated: CASSLRGGEKLFF.

V is TRBV12-2 and J is TRBJ2-5; the table's D call of TRBD2 was not tested on the DNA. TRBV12-2 is shown as a pseudogene. There are 20 residues in the CDR3. CDR3 bases: TGTGCAAGTCGCTTAAGGGGAGGTAGGGGAGGGTCTCTTTTGGCAGAGACCCAGTACTTC. This translates into CASRLRGGRGGSLLAETQYF.

The CDR3 DNA sequence: TGTGCCTCACGGGGGGGTTACACTGAAGCTTTCTTT. This gives the protein CASRGGYTEAFF. V usage is TRBV5-3 and J usage is TRBJ1-1, with TRBD1 as a possible D gene (5 bases). TRBV5-3 falls under the ORF class, with uncertain function. The length of the CDR3 is 12 residues. The ends were cut back, 10 bases at V and 3 bases at J, with 13 bases in the middle.

V is TRBV10-1 and J is TRBJ2-7, with TRBD2 as a possible D gene (6 bases). Germline V gene data show CDR1 as WNHNN and CDR2 as SYGVQD (reference sequence). The CDR3 has 14 amino acids. The V end was cut by 5 bases, the J end by 7 bases, with 18 bases between. Written as DNA, the CDR3 is TGCGCCAGCAGTTCAGGAGGGGACCCAAGGGAGCAGTACTTC. Translation: CASSSGGDPREQYF.

The chain carries TRBV30 and TRBJ2-5; the D is unclear. Germline CDR1 GTSNPN, CDR2 SVGIG (reference sequence). The CDR3 loop spans 12 amino acids. The V end lost 2 bases, the J end lost 4 bases, and 8 bases lay between the germline ends. The CDR3 sequence is CAWSPSGETQYF. The CDR3 DNA follows: TGTGCCTGGAGTCCCTCGGGAGAGACCCAGTACTTC.

This clone was counted a few times. V gene TRBV1 combines with J gene TRBJ2-7; the DNA was not used to check the table's D call, TRBD1. TRBV1 is classified as a pseudogene. The CDR3 spans 17 residues. CDR3 residues: CTTPLGQGVFPSYEQYF. In DNA, the CDR3 is TGCACCACCCCCCTCGGACAGGGGGTCTTCCCGTCCTACGAGCAGTACTTC.

The J gene is TRBJ1-2, the V gene TRBV27, with TRBD1 matching over 7 bases. Germline CDR1 MNHEY, CDR2 SMNVEV (reference sequence). V dropped 4 bases and J dropped 8; count of bases not matched to a gene: 10. The CDR3 runs to 14 residues. CDR3 DNA sequence: TGTGCCAGCAGTTCTTTGAGGGGGCTTGGCGGCTACACCTTC. It encodes CASSSLRGLGGYTF.

The chain recombines TRBV30 with TRBJ2-3, with unresolved D. The CDR3 is 14 residues long. Germline V gene sequence: CDR1 GTSNPN, CDR2 SVGIG (reference sequence). The germline V and J ends were trimmed by 3 bases and 0 bases, with 10 bases remaining between them. CDR3 nucleotides: TGTGCCTGGAGACGTAGCACTAGCACAGATACGCAGTATTTT. It encodes CAWRRSTSTDTQYF.

The J gene is TRBJ2-5, the V gene TRBV5-8, with TRBD2 matching over 15 bases. The CDR3 has 16 residues. The V segment lost 4 bases and the J segment 5 bases; nucleotides outside the gene matches: 6. Germline CDR1 is SGHTS and CDR2 is YDEGEE. The CDR3 region is CASSRGLAGGPETQYF. Written as DNA, the CDR3 is TGTGCCAGCAGCCGTGGACTAGCGGGGGGGCCGGAGACCCAGTACTTC.